This entry lists 14 T cell receptor beta chains sequenced from one sample in a study of T cell changes during pregnancy in multiple sclerosis. Profiled with immunoSEQ multiplex PCR; TCRdb holds only in-frame clones, not every one. The table includes around 95,000 clones, roughly 90% detected once. The sample in question was peripheral blood, obtained after pregnancy. The source of these receptors is a female donor with multiple sclerosis, enrolled in a pregnancy study.

V gene TRBV5-5 combines with J gene TRBJ1-5, with 7 bases lining up with TRBD1. Losses at the gene ends were 3 bases for V and 4 bases for J; bases not matched to a gene: 7. The CDR3 is made up of 15 amino acids. Germline CDR1 is SGHKS and CDR2 is YYEKEE (reference sequence). CDR3 DNA: TGTGCCAGCAGCTCAACAGGGGCGGATAATCAGCCCCAGCATTTT. Amino acid sequence: CASSSTGADNQPQHF.

CDR3 loop: CASSRTGTGNTIYF. CDR3 nucleotide sequence: TGTGCCAGCAGTCGGACAGGGACAGGAAACACCATATATTTT. The J gene is TRBJ1-3, the V gene TRBV28; 8 bases map to TRBD1. The CDR3 is 14 amino acids. With V trimmed by 5 bases and J by 4 bases, 4 bases remained unmatched. In germline, CDR1 is MDHEN, CDR2 SYDVKM.

The CDR3 DNA sequence: TGTGCCAGCAGTCCTCGAGGAGGCGGTAGCAATCAGCCCCAGCATTTT. As protein: CASSPRGGGSNQPQHF. The chain employs TRBV28 and TRBJ1-5; D not certain. Germline lookup yields CDR1 MDHEN and CDR2 SYDVKM. V dropped 5 bases and J dropped 0 bases, with 14 bases sitting between them. There are 16 residues in the CDR3.

The rearrangement links TRBV5-1 to TRBJ2-7; 7 bases map to TRBD1. Per the germline V gene, CDR1 is SGHRS and CDR2 is YFSETQ. This CDR3 region has 14 residues. Unmatched junction bases numbered 7, after V lost 3 bases and J lost 4 bases. The CDR3 sequence: CASSSGQFHYEQYF. In nucleotides, the CDR3 is TGCGCCAGCAGCTCGGGACAGTTCCATTACGAGCAGTACTTC.

CDR3: CASSRSGGDYEQYF. CDR3 nucleotides: TGTGCCAGCAGCCGAAGCGGGGGGGACTACGAGCAGTACTTC. This chain joins TRBV5-4 and TRBJ2-7; 10 bases align to TRBD2. Trimming at V came to 4 bases and at J to 3 bases, leaving 4 bases not matched to a gene. CDR3 length: 14 residues. Germline CDR1 SGHNT, CDR2 YYREEE (reference sequence).

The V call is TRBV5-4, the J call TRBJ2-5; 9 nucleotides agree with TRBD2. The CDR3 spans 14 residues. Germline V gene lookup returns CDR1 SGHNT and CDR2 YYREEE (reference sequence). Unmatched junction bases numbered 2, after V lost 4 bases and J lost 1 base. CDR3 loop: CASSSGGIQETQYF. CDR3 DNA: TGTGCCAGCAGCAGCGGGGGGATCCAAGAGACCCAGTACTTC.

The rearrangement uses TRBV30 and TRBJ1-2; a weak D match, TRBD1 (5 bases). The CDR3 is made up of 11 amino acids. Trimming cost V 2 bases and J 6 bases, with 7 bases left between them. Germline CDR1 and CDR2: GTSNPN and SVGIG (reference sequence). The CDR3 protein is CAWSPGDGYTF. DNA for the CDR3: TGTGCCTGGAGTCCGGGGGATGGCTACACCTTC.

The CDR3 DNA reads as TGTGCCAGCAGCTTAGCTCGAAAGGACAGAAGCTATGGCTACACCTTC. Residues: CASSLARKDRSYGYTF. V gene TRBV7-2 combines with J gene TRBJ1-2, with a tentative D call TRBD1 (6 bases). Trimming pared 0 bases from V and 4 bases from J, leaving 15 bases between. This CDR3 comprises 16 residues. Germline V gene sequence: CDR1 SGHTA, CDR2 FQGNSA. Full variable domain (outside the CDR3, taken from reference TRBV7-2 and TRBJ1-2): GAGVSQSPSNKVTEKGKDVELRCDPISGHTALYWYRQSLGQGLEFLIYFQGNSAPDKSGLPSDRFSAERTGGSVSTLTIQRTQQEDSAVYLCASSLARKDRSYGYTFGSGTRLTVV.

The chain couples TRBV5-4 to TRBJ2-7, with TRBD1 identical over 10 bases. Looked up from germline, CDR1 is SGHNT and CDR2 is YYREEE (reference sequence). The V gene end was trimmed by 5 bases and the J gene end by 5 bases; junction bases not matched to a gene: 4. There are 13 residues in the CDR3. The CDR3 loop is CASSWDRGDEQYF. The CDR3 nucleotides read TGTGCCAGCAGTTGGGACAGGGGCGACGAGCAGTACTTC. Filled out from reference TRBV5-4 and TRBJ2-7, the complete variable domain reads ETGVTQSPTHLIKTRGQQVTLRCSSQSGHNTVSWYQQALGQGPQFIFQYYREEENGRGNFPPRFSGLQFPNYSSELNVNALELDDSALYLCASSWDRGDEQYFGPGTRLTVT.

Written as DNA, the CDR3 is TGTGCCAGCAGCCCCTTGGGGACAGGGGGAAACACCATATATTTT. It codes for CASSPLGTGGNTIYF. The V gene is TRBV9, the J gene TRBJ1-3; the match to TRBD1 covers 9 bases. The CDR3 runs to 15 residues. The ends lost 4 bases at V and 4 bases at J; junction bases unmatched: 6. The germline gives CDR1 SGDLS, CDR2 YYNGEE.

V gene TRBV6-6 combines with J gene TRBJ2-1; 8 bases map to TRBD2. The germline gives CDR1 MNHNY, CDR2 SVGAGI (reference sequence). CDR3 size: 16 residues. V was pared by 4 bases and J by 2 bases, with 7 bases of the junction left unmatched. This chain's CDR3 is CASSSRTSTPYNEQFF. The CDR3 nucleotides are TGTGCCAGCAGTTCCAGGACTAGCACCCCCTACAATGAGCAGTTCTTC.

This clone appeared once. V gene TRBV14 combines with J gene TRBJ2-5, with a weak D call TRBD2 (6 bases). CDR3 length: 15 residues. V lost 4 bases and J 4 bases, leaving 16 bases between the germline ends. Germline loops: CDR1 SGHDN, CDR2 FVKESK. CDR3 residues: CASSLQGGALETQYF. In DNA form, the CDR3 reads TGTGCCAGCAGCCTCCAGGGCGGGGCCCTAGAGACCCAGTACTTC.

This chain connects TRBV28 to TRBJ2-7; 10 bases are shared with TRBD1. CDR3 length: 15 amino acids. Germline trimming cut 6 bases from V and 2 bases from J; bases unmatched to any gene: 7. CDR1 and CDR2 from the germline V gene are MDHEN and SYDVKM. CDR3 sequence (DNA): TGTGCCAGCAGATCCCGGGACAGGGGAACCTACGAGCAGTACTTC. Translation: CASRSRDRGTYEQYF. Looking up the rest from reference TRBV28 and TRBJ2-7 gives the full variable domain: DVKVTQSSRYLVKRTGEKVFLECVQDMDHENMFWYRQDPGLGLRLIYFSYDVKMKEKGDIPEGYSVSREKKERFSLILESASTNQTSMYLCASRSRDRGTYEQYFGPGTRLTVT.

The J gene is TRBJ1-2, the V gene TRBV6-5; 8 positions agree with TRBD1. J was trimmed by 6 bases and V by 5 bases; bases with no gene match: 8. The CDR3 has 14 amino acids. Germline V gene sequence: CDR1 MNHEY, CDR2 SVGAGI. Here the CDR3 DNA reads TGTGCCAGCAGTACTGGACAGGGATGGAATGGCTACACCTTC. It codes for CASSTGQGWNGYTF.